This T cell receptor (beta chain) originates from a study of T cell responses to AZD1222 COVID-19 vaccine. Study-level results: The donors showed a predominance of white British ancestry and of females, with possible underestimation of clonal diversity. Baseline antibody screening turned up just a handful of seropositive AZD1222 recipients. Once two AZD1222 doses were given, Spike-specific TCR breadth and depth went up.

As regards this clone: Its target is not known.

Germline lookup yields CDR1 LNHNV and CDR2 YYDKDF (reference sequence). Trimming cost V 0 bases and J 0 bases, with 11 bases left between them. The length of the CDR3 is 16 residues. Only in-frame clones appear in the TCRdb table, and some are missing; sequencing was by immunoSEQ multiplex PCR. The data show approximately 110,000 clones, approximately 90% seen once. The sequence derives from an adult who received the AZD1222 COVID-19 vaccine. The V call is TRBV15, the J call TRBJ1-1, with no clear D. Sequencing was performed on peripheral blood, taken 28 days after the second AZD1222 dose. In DNA form, the CDR3 reads TGTGCCACCAGCAGAGATCCAAACAGATTGAACACTGAAGCTTTCTTT. Residues: CATSRDPNRLNTEAFF.